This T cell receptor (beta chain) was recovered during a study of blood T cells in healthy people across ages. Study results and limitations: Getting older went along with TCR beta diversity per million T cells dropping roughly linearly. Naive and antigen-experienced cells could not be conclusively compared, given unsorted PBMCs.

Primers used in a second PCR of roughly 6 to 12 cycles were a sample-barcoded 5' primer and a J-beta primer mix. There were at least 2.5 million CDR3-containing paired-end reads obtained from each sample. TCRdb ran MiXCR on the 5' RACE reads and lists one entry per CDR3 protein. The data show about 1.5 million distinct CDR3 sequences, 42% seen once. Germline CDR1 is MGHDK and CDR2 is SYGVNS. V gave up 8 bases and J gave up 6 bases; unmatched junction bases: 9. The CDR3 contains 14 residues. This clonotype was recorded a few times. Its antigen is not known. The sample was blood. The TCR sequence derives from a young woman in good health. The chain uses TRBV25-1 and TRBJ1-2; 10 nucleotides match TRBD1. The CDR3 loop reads CASQWTGGIDGYTF. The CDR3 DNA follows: TGTGCCAGCCAATGGACAGGGGGGATAGATGGCTACACCTTC.